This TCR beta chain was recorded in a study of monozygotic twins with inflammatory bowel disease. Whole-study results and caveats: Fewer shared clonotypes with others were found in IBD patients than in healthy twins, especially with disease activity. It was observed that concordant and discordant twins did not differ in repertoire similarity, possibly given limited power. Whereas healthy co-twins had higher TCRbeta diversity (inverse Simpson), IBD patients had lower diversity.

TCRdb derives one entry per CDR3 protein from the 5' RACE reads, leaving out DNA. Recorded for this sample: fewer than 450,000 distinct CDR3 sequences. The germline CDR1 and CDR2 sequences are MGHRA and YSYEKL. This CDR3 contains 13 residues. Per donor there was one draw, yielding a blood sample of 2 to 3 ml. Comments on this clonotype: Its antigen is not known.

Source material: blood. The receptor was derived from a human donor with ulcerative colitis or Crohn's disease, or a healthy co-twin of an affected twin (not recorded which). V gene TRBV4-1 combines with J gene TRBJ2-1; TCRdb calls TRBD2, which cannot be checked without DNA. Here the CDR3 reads CASSQDGGPDQFF.